This T cell receptor (beta chain) was identified in a study of control samples from healthy donors and cancer patients. This CDR3 contains 15 residues. Trimming removed 6 bases from V and 5 bases from J, with 17 bases in between. Germline V CDR1 and CDR2: SNHLY, FYNNEI. Generated by immunoSEQ multiplex PCR, the TCRdb table keeps only in-frame clones and is missing some. The data hold 130,000 or so clones, with roughly 86% observed a single time. The sequenced sample consisted of PBMCs. The sequence was collected from a man in his fifties with head and neck cancer. This chain uses TRBV2 with TRBJ1-5; tentatively, D is TRBD1 (6 bases). This chain's CDR3 is CASSGPGAPHQPQHF. In nucleotides, the CDR3 is TGTGCCAGCAGCGGGCCAGGGGCTCCCCATCAGCCCCAGCATTTT.